This TCR beta chain was recorded in a study of graft-versus-host responses after intestinal transplantation. Looking at the study overall: Multivisceral, liver-intestinal, or isolated intestinal grafts went to recipients.

Only in-frame clones appear in the TCRdb table, and some are missing; sequencing was by immunoSEQ multiplex PCR. The sample yields about 14,000 clones, 70% to 90% seen once. Note on this clone: Its target is not known.

Findings of the study overall: The study found high graft-versus-host to host-versus-graft clonal ratios in allografts of patients with graft-donor T cell macrochimerism.

The specimen was PBMCs, collected after intestinal transplantation. The receptor was derived from a human patient who received an intestinal transplant, so some T cells may come from the graft donor.

CDR3 nucleotide sequence: TGTGCCAGCAGTGAGTCCGTCTGGGGAGGGGCCGGGAATGAGCAGTTCTTC. Translating gives CASSESVWGGAGNEQFF. This rearrangement joins TRBV25-1 to TRBJ2-1; 7 bases are a match to TRBD2. Germline V gene lookup returns CDR1 MGHDK and CDR2 SYGVNS. The V and J ends lost 3 bases and 7 bases, in that order; junction bases with no gene match: 15. The length of the CDR3 is 17 residues.